This paragraph covers one T cell receptor (beta chain) sequence. The antigen is undetermined. The sample is drawn from a study of OX40 agonist ivuxolimab in advanced cancers. The overall study: Patients were dosed intravenously with ivuxolimab at 0.01 to 10 mg/kg every 2 weeks. The mean age was about 57 years, ranging from about 23 to 85, with around four fifths of participants male.

TCRdb keeps only in-frame clones here, not all; method: immunoSEQ multiplex PCR. The sample has about 21,000 clones, roughly 80% seen once. Cycle 7 day 1, cycle 4 day 1, and baseline were the timepoints at which blood was sampled. Findings and caveats of the study: Low levels of normalized T-cell clonal expansion also appeared in some nonresponders.

This sequence was found in an adult with an advanced solid tumor such as melanoma, head and neck, liver or kidney cancer. The material was CD4+ or CD8+ T cells sorted from blood, obtained in a trial of the OX40 agonist ivuxolimab.

CDR3 nucleotides: TGTGCCAGCAGCCCGGGACTAGCGGGAATATACTACGAGCAGTACTTC. Amino acids: CASSPGLAGIYYEQYF. The chain uses TRBV11-3 and TRBJ2-7; the match to TRBD2 covers 13 bases. CDR1 SGHNT and CDR2 YENEEA come from the germline V gene. V shed 5 bases, J shed 3 bases, and the junction held 7 bases outside the gene matches. The CDR3 runs to 16 residues.